This TCR beta chain was retrieved from a study of cytomegalovirus exposure and HLA in healthy donors. Study-wide context: Prior work identified about 120 million unique TCR beta sequences in some 200 million T cells. General study results and limits: In a later analysis, across HLA loci, associated TCR counts were highest for DRB1, lowest for HLA-C. Trimming of TCR beta V- and J-genes showed a link, identified in a later analysis, to a missense DCLRE1C variant. Immune exposure data for these donors was limited to CMV serostatus.

This clone was picked up a small number of times. Its antigen is still unknown. PCR amplification relied on 60 Vbeta primers (plus 13 Jbeta primers). TCRdb keeps only in-frame clones here, not all; method: immunoSEQ multiplex PCR. The repertoire holds roughly 190,000 clones, with about four fifths as singletons. This CDR3 is 17 amino acids long. The germline V gene encodes CDR1 LNHDA and CDR2 SQIVND (reference sequence). The TCR sequence derives from a man in his forties in good health and CMV-seropositive. The chain employs TRBV19 and TRBJ2-5; 10 nucleotides align to TRBD1. Near its end, the DNA agrees better with TRBJ2-7, so the J call may be wrong. Material: PBMCs. The CDR3 region has the DNA TGTGCCAGTAGTGGCCCCTATCCGGGACAGGGGCAGTACGAGCAGTACTTC. Translation: CASSGPYPGQGQYEQYF.